A selection of T cell receptor beta chains follows, all from one sample in a study of glioma-infiltrating T cells. TCRdb ran MiXCR on the multiplex PCR reads and lists one entry per CDR3 protein. The sample shows more than 350,000 distinct CDR3 sequences, around 38% of them seen only once. The sample comprised glioma tissue, nonneoplastic brain tissue, or PBMCs (not recorded which). Every receptor here comes from a human donor with low-grade glioma or glioblastoma, undergoing nonglioma brain surgery, or in good health (not recorded which). Each CDR3 is given with its conserved first and last residue. A D gene is named only where the DNA matches it firmly. Expanded clones are given a class, and other clones once, few, many or no size at all.

TRBJ2-1	.	.	TRBV20-1	TGCAGTGCGGGCAGGAGCTCCTACAATGAGCAGTTCTTC	CSAGRSSYNEQFF
TRBJ1-6	.	TRBD1	TRBV4-1	TGTGCCAGCAGCCAAGATTCGACAGGGGGCGATTCACCCCTCCACTTT	CASSQDSTGGDSPLHF
TRBJ1-1	.	.	TRBV28	TGTGCCAGCAGTTTCTGGGCCCTAAGGACCACTGAAGCTTTCTTT	CASSFWALRTTEAFF
TRBJ2-7	.	.	TRBV11-1	TGTGCCAGCAGCTTAATGACCGGGAGTTTAGACGAGCAGTACTTC	CASSLMTGSLDEQYF
TRBJ2-5	few	TRBD2	TRBV27	TGTGCCAGCAGTTTTAGGAGCGGGAGTGAGACCCAGTACTTC	CASSFRSGSETQYF
TRBJ2-7	many	.	TRBV6-2/TRBV6-3	TGTGCCAGCAGTCCCGACAACTACGAGCAGTACTTC	CASSPDNYEQYF
TRBJ2-7	many	.	TRBV4-1	TGTGCCAGCAGTTTATCGGGGGCCTACGAGCAGTACTTC	CASSLSGAYEQYF
TRBJ2-2	.	.	TRBV12-5	TGTGCTAGTGGTTTGGTACAAGGGGCTAAGTTGACCGGGGAGCTGTTTTTT	CASGLVQGAKLTGELFF
TRBJ2-5	.	.	TRBV4-3	TGCGCCAGCAGTTCTCGACTTCAGGAGACCCAGTACTTC	CASSSRLQETQYF
TRBJ2-5	few	TRBD2	TRBV2	TGTGCCAGCAGTGGGACTAGCGGGAGCCAAGAGACCCAGTACTTC	CASSGTSGSQETQYF
TRBJ2-5	many	TRBD2	TRBV28	TGTGCCAGCAGTCTACCCATAGCGGGGGATCAAGAGACCCAGTACTTC	CASSLPIAGDQETQYF
TRBJ2-7	many	TRBD2	TRBV20-1	TGCAGTGCTAGAGATTTGGCTAGCGGGAGCAAGCAGTACTTC	CSARDLASGSKQYF
TRBJ2-1	many	TRBD2	TRBV20-1	TGCAGTGCTAGTGGACTAGCGGACTACCGCTCCTACAATGAGCAGTTCTTC	CSASGLADYRSYNEQFF
TRBJ1-2	.	.	TRBV6-1	TGTGCCAGCAGGCGTGGGACGGTTTATGGCTACACCTTC	CASRRGTVYGYTF
TRBJ2-3	many	.	TRBV6-1	TGTGCCAGCAGAAGGACGGATTCCCTTGATACGCAGTATTTT	CASRRTDSLDTQYF
TRBJ2-3	many	.	TRBV28	TGTGCCAGCAGTTCCTCCCGGCGGGGTGGTACAGATACGCAGTATTTT	CASSSSRRGGTDTQYF